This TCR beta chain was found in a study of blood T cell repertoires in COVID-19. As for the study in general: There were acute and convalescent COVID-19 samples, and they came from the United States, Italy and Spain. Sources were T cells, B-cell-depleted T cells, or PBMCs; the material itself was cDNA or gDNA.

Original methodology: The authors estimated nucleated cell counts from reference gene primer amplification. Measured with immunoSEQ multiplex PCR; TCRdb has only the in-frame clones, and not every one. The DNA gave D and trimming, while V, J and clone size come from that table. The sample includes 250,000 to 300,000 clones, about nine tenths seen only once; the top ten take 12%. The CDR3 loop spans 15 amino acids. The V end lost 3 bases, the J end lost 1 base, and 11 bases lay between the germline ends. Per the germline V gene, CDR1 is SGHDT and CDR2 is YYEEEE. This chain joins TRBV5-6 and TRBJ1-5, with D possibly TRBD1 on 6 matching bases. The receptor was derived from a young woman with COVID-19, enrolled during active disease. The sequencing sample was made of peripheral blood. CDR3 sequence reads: CASSWGPGSNQPQHF. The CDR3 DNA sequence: TGTGCCAGCAGCTGGGGGCCGGGGAGCAATCAGCCCCAGCATTTT.